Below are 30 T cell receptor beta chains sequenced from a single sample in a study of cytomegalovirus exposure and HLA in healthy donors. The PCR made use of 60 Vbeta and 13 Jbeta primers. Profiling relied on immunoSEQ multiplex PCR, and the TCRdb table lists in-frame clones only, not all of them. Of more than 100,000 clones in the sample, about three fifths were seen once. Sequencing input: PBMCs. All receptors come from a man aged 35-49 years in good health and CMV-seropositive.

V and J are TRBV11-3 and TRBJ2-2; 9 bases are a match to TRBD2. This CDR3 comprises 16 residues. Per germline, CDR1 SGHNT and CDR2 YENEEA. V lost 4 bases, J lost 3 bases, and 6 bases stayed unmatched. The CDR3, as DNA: TGTGCCAGCAGCTCTCTGGCGGGAGGGGACACCGGGGAGCTGTTTTTT. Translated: CASSSLAGGDTGELFF.

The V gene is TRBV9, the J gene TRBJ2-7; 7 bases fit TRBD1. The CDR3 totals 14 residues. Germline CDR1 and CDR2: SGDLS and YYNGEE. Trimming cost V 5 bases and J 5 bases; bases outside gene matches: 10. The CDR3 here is CASSERGLGDEQYF. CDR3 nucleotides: TGTGCCAGCAGTGAGAGGGGGCTTGGGGACGAGCAGTACTTC. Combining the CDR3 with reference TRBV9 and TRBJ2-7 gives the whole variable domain DSGVTQTPKHLITATGQRVTLRCSPRSGDLSVYWYQQSLDQGLQFLIQYYNGEERAKGNILERFSAQQFPDLHSELNLSSLELGDSALYFCASSERGLGDEQYFGPGTRLTVT.

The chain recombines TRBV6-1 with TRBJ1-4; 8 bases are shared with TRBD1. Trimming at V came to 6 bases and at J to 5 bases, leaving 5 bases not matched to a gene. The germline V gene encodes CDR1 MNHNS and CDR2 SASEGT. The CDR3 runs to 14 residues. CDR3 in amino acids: CASRTGDQNEKLFF. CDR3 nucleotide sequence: TGTGCCAGCAGGACAGGGGATCAAAATGAAAAACTGTTTTTT.

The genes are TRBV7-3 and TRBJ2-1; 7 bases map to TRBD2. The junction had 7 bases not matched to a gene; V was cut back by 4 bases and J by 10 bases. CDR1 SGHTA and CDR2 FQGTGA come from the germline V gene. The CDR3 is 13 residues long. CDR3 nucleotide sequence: TGTGCCAGCAGCTCGCAGCGGGGACCAGAGCAGTTCTTC. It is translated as CASSSQRGPEQFF.

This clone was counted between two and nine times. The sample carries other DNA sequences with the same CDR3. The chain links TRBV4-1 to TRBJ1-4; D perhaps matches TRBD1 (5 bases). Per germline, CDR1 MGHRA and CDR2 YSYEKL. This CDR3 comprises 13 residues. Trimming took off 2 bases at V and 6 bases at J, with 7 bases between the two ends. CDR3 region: CASSQRGDEKLFF. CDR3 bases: TGCGCCAGCAGCCAACGGGGGGATGAAAAACTGTTTTTT.

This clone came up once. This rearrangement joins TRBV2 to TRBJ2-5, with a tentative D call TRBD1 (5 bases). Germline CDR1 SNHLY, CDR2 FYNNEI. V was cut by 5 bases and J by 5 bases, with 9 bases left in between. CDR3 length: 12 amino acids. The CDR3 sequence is CASSRGQETQYF. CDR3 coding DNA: TGTGCCAGCAGTAGGGGTCAGGAGACCCAGTACTTC. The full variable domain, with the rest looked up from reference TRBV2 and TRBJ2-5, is EPEVTQTPSHQVTQMGQEVILRCVPISNHLYFYWYRQILGQKVEFLVSFYNNEISEKSEIFDDQFSVERPDGSNFTLKIRSTKLEDSAMYFCASSRGQETQYFGPGTRLLVL.

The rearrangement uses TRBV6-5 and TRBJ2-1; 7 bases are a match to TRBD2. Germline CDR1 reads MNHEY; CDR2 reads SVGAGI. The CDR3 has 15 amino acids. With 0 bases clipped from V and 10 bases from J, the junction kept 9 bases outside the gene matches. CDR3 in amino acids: CASSYSWTTGGEQFF. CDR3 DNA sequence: TGTGCCAGCAGTTACTCTTGGACAACCGGGGGGGAGCAGTTCTTC.

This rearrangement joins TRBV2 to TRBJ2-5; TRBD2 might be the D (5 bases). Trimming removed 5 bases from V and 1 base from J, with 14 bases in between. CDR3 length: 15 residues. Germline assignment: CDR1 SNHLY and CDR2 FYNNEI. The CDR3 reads CASSHRRTLQETQYF. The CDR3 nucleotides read TGTGCCAGCAGTCACCGTCGGACTCTCCAAGAGACCCAGTACTTC. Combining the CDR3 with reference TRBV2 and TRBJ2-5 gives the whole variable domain EPEVTQTPSHQVTQMGQEVILRCVPISNHLYFYWYRQILGQKVEFLVSFYNNEISEKSEIFDDQFSVERPDGSNFTLKIRSTKLEDSAMYFCASSHRRTLQETQYFGPGTRLLVL.

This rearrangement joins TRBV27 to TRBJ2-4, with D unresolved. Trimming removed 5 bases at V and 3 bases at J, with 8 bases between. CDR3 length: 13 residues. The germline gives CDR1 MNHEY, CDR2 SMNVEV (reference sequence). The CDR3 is CASSMADKNIQYF. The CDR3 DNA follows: TGTGCCAGCAGTATGGCGGACAAAAACATTCAGTACTTC.

The CDR3 loop reads CASSLDPGEGNEKLFF. CDR3 DNA: TGCGCCAGCAGCTTGGACCCAGGGGAGGGGAATGAAAAACTGTTTTTT. This chain connects TRBV5-1 to TRBJ1-4; TRBD1 is a possible D gene (6 bases). CDR1 and CDR2 from the germline V gene are SGHRS and YFSETQ. This CDR3 is built from 16 residues. The V end was cut by 0 bases, the J end by 5 bases, with 14 bases between.

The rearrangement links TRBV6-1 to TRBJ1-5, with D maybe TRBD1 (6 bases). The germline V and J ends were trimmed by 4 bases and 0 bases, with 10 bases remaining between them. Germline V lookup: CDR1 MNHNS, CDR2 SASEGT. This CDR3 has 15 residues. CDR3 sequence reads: CASSGDTYSNQPQHF. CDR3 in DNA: TGTGCCAGCAGTGGGGACACGTATAGCAATCAGCCCCAGCATTTT.

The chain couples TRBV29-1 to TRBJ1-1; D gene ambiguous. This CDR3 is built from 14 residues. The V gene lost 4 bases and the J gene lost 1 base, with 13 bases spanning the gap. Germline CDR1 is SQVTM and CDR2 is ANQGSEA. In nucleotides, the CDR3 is TGCAGCGTTGGGCTGGGAGTCGGGAACACTGAAGCTTTCTTT. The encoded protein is CSVGLGVGNTEAFF.

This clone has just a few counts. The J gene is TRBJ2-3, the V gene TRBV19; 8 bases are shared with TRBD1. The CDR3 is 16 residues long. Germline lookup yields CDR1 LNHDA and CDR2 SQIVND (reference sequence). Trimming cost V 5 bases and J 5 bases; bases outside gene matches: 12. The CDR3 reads CASSSRNGQGRDTQYF. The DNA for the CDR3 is TGTGCCAGTAGTTCAAGAAACGGACAGGGTAGAGATACGCAGTATTTT.

The CDR3 bases are TGTGCCATCAGCCCCGGGACTAGCGGGATAGTGTCAGATACGCAGTATTTT. Translating it yields CAISPGTSGIVSDTQYF. This rearrangement joins TRBV10-3 to TRBJ2-3; 13 positions match TRBD2. CDR1 ENHRY and CDR2 SYGVKD come from the germline V gene. CDR3 length: 17 amino acids. With V trimmed by 6 bases and J by 4 bases, 10 bases remained unmatched.

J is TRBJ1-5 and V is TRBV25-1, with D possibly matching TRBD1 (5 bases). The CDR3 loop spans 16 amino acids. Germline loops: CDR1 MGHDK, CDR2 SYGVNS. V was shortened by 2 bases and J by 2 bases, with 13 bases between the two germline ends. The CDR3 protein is CASSERRGVGNQPQHF. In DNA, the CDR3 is TGTGCCAGCAGTGAAAGGCGGGGGGTTGGCAATCAGCCCCAGCATTTT.

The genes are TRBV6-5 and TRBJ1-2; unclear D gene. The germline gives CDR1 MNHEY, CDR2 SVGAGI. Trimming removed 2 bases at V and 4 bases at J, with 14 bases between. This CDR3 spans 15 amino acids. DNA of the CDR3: TGTGCCAGCAGTTACAGCATAGGAGGAGGCTATGGCTACACCTTC. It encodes CASSYSIGGGYGYTF.

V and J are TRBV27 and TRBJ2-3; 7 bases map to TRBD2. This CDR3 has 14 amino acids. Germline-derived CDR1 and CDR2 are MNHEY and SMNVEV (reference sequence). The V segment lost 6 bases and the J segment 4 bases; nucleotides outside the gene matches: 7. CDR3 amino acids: CASRGLAASDTQYF. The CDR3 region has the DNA TGTGCCAGCAGGGGCCTAGCGGCCTCAGATACGCAGTATTTT.

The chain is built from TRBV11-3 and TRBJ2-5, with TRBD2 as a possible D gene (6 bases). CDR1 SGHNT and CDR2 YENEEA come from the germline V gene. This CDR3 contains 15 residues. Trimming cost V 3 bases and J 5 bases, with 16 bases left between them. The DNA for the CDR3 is TGTGCCAGCAGCTTCGGGGGTGGAGGGGAGGAGACCCAGTACTTC. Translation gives CASSFGGGGEETQYF.

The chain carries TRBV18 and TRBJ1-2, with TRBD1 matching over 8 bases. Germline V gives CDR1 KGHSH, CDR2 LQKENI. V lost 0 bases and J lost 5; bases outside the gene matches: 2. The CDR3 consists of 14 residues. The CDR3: CASSPPTGEYGYTF. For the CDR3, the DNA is TGTGCCAGCTCACCACCGACAGGGGAATATGGCTACACCTTC.

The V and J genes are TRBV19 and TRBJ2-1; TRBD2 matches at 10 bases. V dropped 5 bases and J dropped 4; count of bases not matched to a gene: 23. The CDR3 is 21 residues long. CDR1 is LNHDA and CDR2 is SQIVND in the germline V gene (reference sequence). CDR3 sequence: CASSLGLAPRDGRSSYNEQFF. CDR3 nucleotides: TGTGCCAGTAGTTTGGGACTAGCGCCTCGTGATGGGCGATCTTCTTACAATGAGCAGTTCTTC. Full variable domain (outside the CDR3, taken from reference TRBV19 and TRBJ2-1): DGGITQSPKYLFRKEGQNVTLSCEQNLNHDAMYWYRQDPGQGLRLIYYSQIVNDFQKGDIAEGYSVSREKKESFPLTVTSAQKNPTAFYLCASSLGLAPRDGRSSYNEQFFGPGTRLTVL.

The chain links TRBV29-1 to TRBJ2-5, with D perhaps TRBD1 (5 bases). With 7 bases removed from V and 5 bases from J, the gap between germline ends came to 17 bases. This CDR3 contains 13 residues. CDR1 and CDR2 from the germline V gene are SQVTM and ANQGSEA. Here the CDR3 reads CSGRPGSWETQYF. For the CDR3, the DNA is TGCAGCGGAAGACCAGGGTCGTGGGAGACCCAGTACTTC.

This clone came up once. CDR3 nucleotides: TGCGCCAGCACACCTCCTCCCCCTCTGATTACTACCTACAATGAGCAGTTCTTC. It yields the protein CASTPPPPLITTYNEQFF. This chain connects TRBV23-1 to TRBJ2-1; D is uncertain. TRBV23-1 is an ORF; its function is uncertain. The germline V and J ends were trimmed by 7 bases and 2 bases, with 24 bases remaining between them. The CDR3 has 18 residues.

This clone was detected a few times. CDR3 sequence reads: CAWSAGMGREKLFF. The CDR3 nucleotides are TGTGCCTGGAGTGCGGGGATGGGGAGGGAAAAACTGTTTTTT. This chain links TRBV30 with TRBJ1-4; D call uncertain. V was cut by 1 base and J by 8 bases, with 14 bases left in between. The V gene's germline CDR1 is GTSNPN and CDR2 SVGIG (reference sequence). The CDR3 has 14 residues.

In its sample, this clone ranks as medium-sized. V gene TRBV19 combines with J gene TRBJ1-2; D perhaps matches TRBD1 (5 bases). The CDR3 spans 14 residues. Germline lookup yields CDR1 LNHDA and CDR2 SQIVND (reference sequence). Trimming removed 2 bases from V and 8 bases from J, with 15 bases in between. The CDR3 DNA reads TGTGCCAGTAGTATAACTCAGGGCGGATACGGCTACACCTTC. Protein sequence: CASSITQGGYGYTF.

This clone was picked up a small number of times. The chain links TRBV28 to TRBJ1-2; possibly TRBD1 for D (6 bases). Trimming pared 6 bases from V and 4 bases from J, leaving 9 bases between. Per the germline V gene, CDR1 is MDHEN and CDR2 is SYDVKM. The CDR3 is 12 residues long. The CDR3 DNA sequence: TGTGCCAGCAGGGACAGCCTCTATGGCTACACCTTC. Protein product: CASRDSLYGYTF.

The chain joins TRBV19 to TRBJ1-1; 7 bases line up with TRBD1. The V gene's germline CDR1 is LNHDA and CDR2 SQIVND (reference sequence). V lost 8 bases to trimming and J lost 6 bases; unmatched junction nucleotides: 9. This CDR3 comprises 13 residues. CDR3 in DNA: TGTGCCAGTCGAAGACAGGGCCGGCCTGAAGCTTTCTTT. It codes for CASRRQGRPEAFF.

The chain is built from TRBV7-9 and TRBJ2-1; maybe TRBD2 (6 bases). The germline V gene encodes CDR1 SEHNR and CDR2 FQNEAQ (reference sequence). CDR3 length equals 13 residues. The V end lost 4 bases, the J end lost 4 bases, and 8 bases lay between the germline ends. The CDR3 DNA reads TGTGCCAGCAGCTGGGAGGCTTACAATGAGCAGTTCTTC. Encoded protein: CASSWEAYNEQFF. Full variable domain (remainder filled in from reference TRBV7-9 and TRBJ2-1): DTGVSQNPRHKITKRGQNVTFRCDPISEHNRLYWYRQTLGQGPEFLTYFQNEAQLEKSRLLSDRFSAERPKGSFSTLEIQRTEQGDSAMYLCASSWEAYNEQFFGPGTRLTVL.

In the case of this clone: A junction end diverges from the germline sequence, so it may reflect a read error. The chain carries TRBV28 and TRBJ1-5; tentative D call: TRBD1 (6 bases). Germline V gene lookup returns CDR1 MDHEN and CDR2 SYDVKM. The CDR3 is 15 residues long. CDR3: CASKGDGSRNRPQHF. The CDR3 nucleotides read TGTGCCAGCAAGGGGGACGGCTCCAGAAATCGGCCCCAGCATTTT.

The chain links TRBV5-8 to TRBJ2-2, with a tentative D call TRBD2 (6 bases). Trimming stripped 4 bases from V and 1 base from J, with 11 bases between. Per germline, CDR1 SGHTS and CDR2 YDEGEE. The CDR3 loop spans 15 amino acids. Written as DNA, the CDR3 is TGTGCCAGCAGCATCGGACTAATGAACACCGGGGAGCTGTTTTTT. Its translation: CASSIGLMNTGELFF.

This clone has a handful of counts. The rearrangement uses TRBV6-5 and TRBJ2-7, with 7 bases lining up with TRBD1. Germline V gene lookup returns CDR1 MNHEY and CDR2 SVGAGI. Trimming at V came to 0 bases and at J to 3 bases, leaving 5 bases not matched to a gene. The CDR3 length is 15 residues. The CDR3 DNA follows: TGTGCCAGCAGTTACTCCTGGACAGGCAGCTACGAGCAGTACTTC. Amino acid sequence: CASSYSWTGSYEQYF.